This is a list of T cell receptor beta chains from one sample in a study of T-cell memory formation after mild COVID-19. TCRdb independently ran MiXCR on the 5' RACE reads; one entry per CDR3 protein. Among 350,000 to 500,000 distinct CDR3 sequences listed, 18% were seen once. The sample was PBMCs or a T cell subset sorted from them (not recorded which). All receptors derive from a man between 18 and 35 years old who had mild COVID-19 (a few samples of this study predate the infection). Cell type and time point are not known. Each CDR3 is given with its conserved first and last residue. Fields, in order: D gene, clone size, J gene, V gene, CDR3 DNA, CDR3 protein. D genes are given only for firm matches. Not all rows give a size; the values are once, few, many and, for expanded clones, a class.

TRBD2 few TRBJ2-1 TRBV18 TGTGCCAGCTCACCACTAATAGCGGGGGGCCATGAGCAGTTCTTC CASSPLIAGGHEQFF
NA NA TRBJ2-6 TRBV29-1 TGCAGCGCCGTGTTCGGCTCTGGGGCCAACGTCCTGACTTTC CSAVFGSGANVLTF
NA few TRBJ2-5 TRBV6-2/TRBV6-3 TGTGCCAGCAGTTACGCTCGGGGGAACCAAGAGACCCAGTACTTC CASSYARGNQETQYF
TRBD1 NA TRBJ1-1 TRBV6-5 TGTGCCAGCAGACTGACTTCGACAGGGACTACTGAAGCTTTCTTT CASRLTSTGTTEAFF
NA few TRBJ1-1 TRBV12-3/TRBV12-4 TGTGCCACCACAGGGTTCTACCAAGCTTTCTTT CATTGFYQAFF
NA NA TRBJ2-7 TRBV4-1 TGCGCCAGCAGTTTGGGGAGTAGGGAGCAGTACTTC CASSLGSREQYF
TRBD1 NA TRBJ1-1 TRBV18 TGTGCCAGCTCACAGGGGGCTAGGGACACTGAAGCTTTCTTT CASSQGARDTEAFF
NA NA TRBJ1-1 TRBV9 TGTGCCAGCAGCGTAGACCAGGTGAACACTGAAGCTTTCTTT CASSVDQVNTEAFF
TRBD2 NA TRBJ2-1 TRBV20-1 TGCAGTGCCCCAACTTCCCTAGCGGGCTACAATGAGCAGTTCTTC CSAPTSLAGYNEQFF
NA NA TRBJ1-1 TRBV10-3 TGTGCCATCTCGCCGGGGGGGGATTGGACTGAAGCTTTCTTT CAISPGGDWTEAFF
TRBD2 NA TRBJ2-2 TRBV7-9 TGTGCCAGCAGCTCAACTAGCGGGGGGGCCGGGGAGCTGTTTTTT CASSSTSGGAGELFF
TRBD1 NA TRBJ2-5 TRBV20-1 TGCAGTGCTAGAGATGTGGGACAGGGGTTGGTGACCCAGTACTTC CSARDVGQGLVTQYF
NA few TRBJ2-5 TRBV7-2 TGTGCCAGCAGCCGCGGGGAGGAAGAGACCCAGTACTTC CASSRGEEETQYF
NA NA TRBJ2-6 TRBV6-2/TRBV6-3 TGTGCCAGCAGAAGGGCCCGAGGAACGGCTGGGGCCAACGTCCTGACTTTC CASRRARGTAGANVLTF
NA few TRBJ2-3 TRBV7-2 TGTGCCAGCAGCCCCCATGATACGCAGTATTTT CASSPHDTQYF
NA few TRBJ1-5 TRBV5-1 TGCGCCAGCAGCCCCACGGCCGGCTTTGAGCCCCAGCATTTT CASSPTAGFEPQHF
TRBD1 few TRBJ2-7 TRBV27 TGTGCCAGCAGTTCAGGGGGCGCAAGGTACGAGCAGTACTTC CASSSGGARYEQYF
TRBD1 NA TRBJ2-3 TRBV5-5 TGTGCCAGCAGCCAACCGGACAGGGGTACAGATACGCAGTATTTT CASSQPDRGTDTQYF
NA many TRBJ1-3 TRBV20-1 TGCAGTGCTAGTTCGTCCGGGGGCGCGGACACCATATATTTT CSASSSGGADTIYF
NA NA TRBJ2-6 TRBV12-3/TRBV12-4 TGTGCCAGCAGAGGCGGTCACTCTGGGGCCAACGTCCTGACTTTC CASRGGHSGANVLTF
NA NA TRBJ1-2 TRBV7-6 TGTGCCAGCAGCTTAGAAAGCTCAGGGGAATATGGCTACACCTTC CASSLESSGEYGYTF
TRBD2 few TRBJ2-1 TRBV7-3 TGTGCCAGCAGTTCCACGGGGGGGACATTTTACAATGAGCAGTTCTTC CASSSTGGTFYNEQFF
NA NA TRBJ2-3 TRBV6-2/TRBV6-3 TGTGCCAGCAGTTGGGGGGCAAACACAGATACGCAGTATTTT CASSWGANTDTQYF
NA NA TRBJ2-7 TRBV2 TGTGCCAGCAGTGCCCCATTTTCCTACGAGCAGTACTTC CASSAPFSYEQYF
NA NA TRBJ2-1 TRBV5-1 TGCGCCAGCAGGCCGGGGCAGGGCGATGAGCAGTTCTTC CASRPGQGDEQFF
NA few TRBJ1-1 TRBV29-1 TGCAGCGTCAAGTCGTTGACAGTTGAAGCTTTCTTT CSVKSLTVEAFF
NA NA TRBJ1-1 TRBV27 TGTGCCAGCAATCCCGAGACACTTCCCGGAGGAAGGAACACTGAAGCTTTCTTT CASNPETLPGGRNTEAFF
TRBD1 NA TRBJ1-3 TRBV18 TGTGCCAGCTCATCGGACAGGGGGAACACCATATATTTT CASSSDRGNTIYF
NA NA TRBJ2-7 TRBV12-3/TRBV12-4 TGTGCCAGCAGTTTTAGGGCCAGCGAGCAGTACTTC CASSFRASEQYF
NA NA TRBJ2-2 TRBV19 TGTGCCAGTAGTGAGAGAGCCACCGGGGAGCTGTTTTTT CASSERATGELFF
NA NA TRBJ1-1 TRBV5-1 TGCGCCAGCAGCTTGGGGCAGGAAAACCCAAACACTGAAGCTTTCTTT CASSLGQENPNTEAFF
NA few TRBJ1-2 TRBV29-1 TGCAGCGTTGCGGGCAGGGCCTATGGCTACACCTTC CSVAGRAYGYTF
NA NA TRBJ2-2 TRBV27 TGTGCCAGCAGCCCCGGTAGACTGGCGAACACCGGGGAGCTGTTTTTT CASSPGRLANTGELFF
NA once TRBJ2-7 TRBV3-1 TGTGCCAGCAGCCAGGTCGGGTCTATAGGCGAGCAGTACTTC CASSQVGSIGEQYF
TRBD1 NA TRBJ2-3 TRBV29-1 TGCAGCGCGGGGACAGGGAGCACAGATACGCAGTATTTT CSAGTGSTDTQYF
NA NA TRBJ1-1 TRBV4-2 TGTGCCAGCAGCCAAGAAGGGGTCTTAGGCACTGAAGCTTTCTTT CASSQEGVLGTEAFF
NA few TRBJ1-3 TRBV7-2 TGTGCCAGCAGCTTAGCGGTCACAGCTAGCTCTGGAAACACCATATATTTT CASSLAVTASSGNTIYF
TRBD1 few TRBJ2-7 TRBV9 TGTGCCAGCAGCCTCACCCCGGACAGGGACTACGAGCAGTACTTC CASSLTPDRDYEQYF
NA few TRBJ2-4 TRBV5-1 TGCGCCAGCAGCTCCCCGGGATCAATCATTCAGTACTTC CASSSPGSIIQYF
NA few TRBJ2-2 TRBV19 TGTGCCAGTAGTGGACCGAACACCGGGGAGCTGTTTTTT CASSGPNTGELFF
NA NA TRBJ1-3 TRBV4-3 TGCGCCAGCAGCCAAGATGGGAGGGGTGGCTCTGGAAACACCATATATTTT CASSQDGRGGSGNTIYF
TRBD2 few TRBJ2-5 TRBV20-1 TGCAGTGCCCTCCAAACTAGCGGGGGGAGAGAGACCCAGTACTTC CSALQTSGGRETQYF
TRBD2 few TRBJ2-1 TRBV4-3 TGCGCCAGCAGCCAAGATCCCCGTGGGGGAGCGGGGGGCCACAATGAGCAGTTCTTC CASSQDPRGGAGGHNEQFF
NA few TRBJ2-5 TRBV11-2 TGTGCCAGCAGCCGTTTGGAGACCCAGTACTTC CASSRLETQYF
NA few TRBJ2-5 TRBV7-2 TGTGCCAGCAGCTTTGATTCGGGACGGGAGACCCAGTACTTC CASSFDSGRETQYF
TRBD2 few TRBJ2-5 TRBV20-1 TGCAGTAAGGGACTAGCGGGGGGCAACCAAGAGACCCAGTACTTC CSKGLAGGNQETQYF
NA few TRBJ1-5 TRBV9 TGTGCCAGCAGCGTATCCGGCAGCTTTAATCAGCCCCAGCATTTT CASSVSGSFNQPQHF
NA few TRBJ2-2 TRBV20-1 TGCAGTGCTCGCGACGTGGCCGGGGAGCTGTTTTTT CSARDVAGELFF
NA NA TRBJ1-3 TRBV12-3/TRBV12-4 TGTGCCAGCATCCACAGGTCCCCTGGAAACACCATATATTTT CASIHRSPGNTIYF
NA few TRBJ1-2 TRBV6-2/TRBV6-3 TGTGCCAGCAGTTCTCCCCCCCGTAGTCCCGAGCGGGGCTACACCTTC CASSSPPRSPERGYTF